Listed below are T cell receptor beta chains from one sample, sequenced in a study of T cell repertoires in cytomegalovirus infection. TCRdb re-called the reads with MiXCR, one entry per CDR3 protein. The sample has a few hundred thousand distinct CDR3 sequences; about 20% are singletons. Sample: CD8+ T cells from PBMCs. The receptor set was obtained from a human donor in good health (CMV status not recorded). Some clones in this sample may be carry-over from other donors' samples. CDR3s include the opening cysteine and the closing phenylalanine or tryptophan. Each record gives: clone size, J gene, D gene, V gene, CDR3 length, CDR3 protein, CDR3 DNA. D genes are given only for firm matches. Clone size is not always given. Where it is, it says once, few, many or a class for expanded clones.

-	TRBJ2-1	TRBD1	TRBV11-3	16	CASSAGDRRTYNEQFF	TGTGCCAGCAGCGCTGGGGACAGGCGCACTTACAATGAGCAGTTCTTC
-	TRBJ2-7	-	TRBV28	18	CASSTGTILPYDPYEQYF	TGTGCCAGCAGTACCGGGACAATCCTTCCCTATGATCCCTACGAGCAGTACTTC
few	TRBJ2-7	-	TRBV2	11	CARRVAYEQYF	TGTGCCAGACGGGTTGCCTACGAGCAGTACTTC
many	TRBJ2-1	TRBD2	TRBV7-2	14	CASSPGLNYNEQFF	TGTGCCAGCAGCCCGGGACTAAACTACAATGAGCAGTTCTTC
few	TRBJ2-1	TRBD2	TRBV11-2	19	CASSSLAGETASSYNEQFF	TGTGCCAGCAGCAGTCTAGCGGGGGAAACGGCGAGCTCCTACAATGAGCAGTTCTTC
few	TRBJ1-1	TRBD1	TRBV29-1	12	CSAPQGGTEAFF	TGCAGCGCCCCGCAGGGGGGAACTGAAGCTTTCTTT
few	TRBJ2-7	-	TRBV4-1	16	CASSQGRQVGLYEQYF	TGCGCCAGCAGCCAAGGGCGCCAAGTGGGACTCTACGAGCAGTACTTC
many	TRBJ2-7	TRBD1	TRBV6-5	14	CASSYSTGGDEQYF	TGTGCCAGCAGTTACTCGACAGGGGGAGACGAGCAGTACTTC
-	TRBJ2-7	-	TRBV20-1	12	CSARDLSYEQYF	TGCAGTGCTAGAGATCTTTCCTACGAGCAGTACTTC
-	TRBJ2-3	TRBD1	TRBV15	16	CATSRVYSGGPDTQYF	TGTGCCACCAGCAGAGTGTATTCAGGGGGCCCAGATACGCAGTATTTT
many	TRBJ1-2	-	TRBV7-3	13	CASSLRREGGYTF	TGTGCCAGCAGCTTAAGGAGGGAAGGCGGCTACACCTTC
-	TRBJ1-1	-	TRBV6-5	15	CASSLTDTVNTEAFF	TGTGCCAGCAGCCTAACGGACACCGTGAACACTGAAGCTTTCTTT
-	TRBJ2-7	-	TRBV7-9	14	CASSHRDKHYEQYF	TGTGCCAGCAGCCACCGGGACAAGCACTACGAGCAGTACTTC
once	TRBJ2-7	-	TRBV10-3	13	CAISDGSSYEQYF	TGTGCCATCAGTGATGGCAGCTCCTACGAGCAGTACTTC
-	TRBJ2-5	TRBD1	TRBV4-1	15	CASSQPGQGLETQYF	TGCGCCAGCAGCCAGCCGGGACAGGGGCTAGAGACCCAGTACTTC
few	TRBJ1-6	-	TRBV7-9	16	CASSPGRAAYNSPLHF	TGTGCCAGCAGCCCCGGTCGCGCAGCTTATAATTCACCCCTCCACTTT
-	TRBJ1-1	TRBD1	TRBV25-1	15	CASSEYGTANTEAFF	TGTGCCAGCAGTGAATATGGGACAGCGAACACTGAAGCTTTCTTT
-	TRBJ2-7	-	TRBV10-3	12	CAISDALVEQYF	TGTGCCATCAGTGATGCCCTCGTCGAGCAGTACTTC
many	TRBJ2-3	TRBD2	TRBV7-8	16	CASSAGTSGGSDTQYF	TGTGCCAGCAGCGCCGGCACTAGCGGGGGATCAGATACGCAGTATTTT
-	TRBJ2-1	TRBD2	TRBV20-1	15	CSANGLAGSGNEQFF	TGCAGTGCTAATGGACTAGCGGGGAGTGGCAATGAGCAGTTCTTC
few	TRBJ2-1	-	TRBV2	15	CASSEVLYGTNEQFF	TGTGCCAGCAGTGAAGTGCTGTACGGAACGAATGAGCAGTTCTTC
few	TRBJ2-3	TRBD2	TRBV4-2	16	CASSKLAGGPSDTQYF	TGTGCCAGCAGCAAACTAGCGGGGGGGCCCTCAGATACGCAGTATTTT
-	TRBJ1-2	-	TRBV7-6	12	CASRGLEYGYTF	TGTGCCAGCAGAGGTTTAGAATATGGCTACACCTTC
few	TRBJ2-7	-	TRBV7-8	13	CASSIGRGSEQYF	TGTGCCAGCAGCATAGGTCGGGGGTCGGAGCAGTACTTC
-	TRBJ2-6	TRBD2	TRBV10-3	20	CAISESWRGGVQVGANVLTF	TGTGCCATCAGTGAGTCGTGGCGTGGGGGGGTCCAAGTCGGGGCCAACGTCCTGACTTTC
few	TRBJ1-2	-	TRBV12-3/TRBV12-4	18	CASSLSVDIWNTNYGYTF	TGTGCCAGCAGTTTAAGTGTGGACATATGGAACACTAACTATGGCTACACCTTC
few	TRBJ2-7	TRBD1	TRBV28	15	CASSPGQGGFYEQYF	TGTGCCAGCAGCCCGGGACAGGGGGGATTCTACGAGCAGTACTTC
-	TRBJ2-7	-	TRBV12-3/TRBV12-4	15	CASSLGQFPSYEQYF	TGTGCCAGCAGTTTAGGGCAGTTTCCCTCCTACGAGCAGTACTTC
few	TRBJ2-3	-	TRBV6-7	15	CASSPTGRAADTQYF	TGTGCCAGCAGCCCGACAGGCCGTGCGGCAGATACGCAGTATTTT
-	TRBJ2-3	-	TRBV29-1	10	CSVPGDTQYF	TGCAGCGTGCCGGGAGATACGCAGTATTTT
many	TRBJ1-2	TRBD1	TRBV25-1	16	CASSPLDRGGNYGYTF	TGTGCCAGCAGTCCGCTCGACAGGGGCGGAAACTATGGCTACACCTTC
few	TRBJ2-3	-	TRBV12-3/TRBV12-4	13	CASSSGGPDTQYF	TGTGCCAGCAGTTCTGGCGGGCCCGATACGCAGTATTTT
many	TRBJ2-1	-	TRBV12-3/TRBV12-4	12	CASSSLYNEQFF	TGTGCCAGCAGTTCTCTCTACAATGAGCAGTTCTTC
-	TRBJ2-1	-	TRBV28	12	CASSPLYNEQFF	TGTGCCAGCAGCCCACTCTACAATGAGCAGTTCTTC
few	TRBJ1-3	TRBD1	TRBV6-1	20	CASRLFGDREEGYSGNTIYF	TGTGCCAGCCGTCTCTTTGGGGACAGGGAAGAAGGGTACTCTGGAAACACCATATATTTT
-	TRBJ2-1	-	TRBV12-3/TRBV12-4	16	CASRDSGRGVAYEQFF	TGTGCCAGCAGGGATTCAGGGAGGGGGGTGGCGTATGAGCAGTTCTTC
-	TRBJ1-1	-	TRBV27	11	CASRMGTEAFF	TGTGCCAGCCGTATGGGCACTGAAGCTTTCTTT
few	TRBJ1-4	-	TRBV27	12	CASSLDNEKLFF	TGTGCCAGCAGTTTAGATAATGAAAAACTGTTTTTT
few	TRBJ1-1	-	TRBV25-1	15	CASSDLISGPAEAFF	TGTGCCAGCAGTGATCTCATCTCCGGGCCCGCAGAAGCTTTCTTT
-	TRBJ2-7	TRBD1	TRBV20-1	14	CSAPGWDSAYEQYF	TGCAGTGCTCCTGGATGGGACAGCGCCTACGAGCAGTACTTC
many	TRBJ2-3	TRBD2	TRBV7-3	16	CASSLGLAGTGDTQYF	TGTGCCAGCAGCTTAGGACTAGCCGGGACGGGGGATACGCAGTATTTT
-	TRBJ1-1	-	TRBV29-1	14	CSVGRMGAHTEAFF	TGCAGCGTTGGGCGTATGGGGGCGCACACTGAAGCTTTCTTT